The sequence of this T cell receptor (beta chain) was determined in a study of shared clonotypes between healthy human individuals. Study-wide background: Plates per donor: three CD4 naive, three CD4 memory, two CD8 naive, one CD8 memory.

Some clones are missing from TCRdb's copy, which holds only in-frame ones; the method was immunoSEQ multiplex PCR. This table holds about 2.1 million clones, 93% found once. As defined, naive CD8 cells were CD45RO-negative and positively selected for CCR7, with terminally differentiated effector memory CD45RA+ cells excluded. Sequencing was carried out using naive CD8+ T cells from PBMCs. The sequence came from a man between 18 and 35 years old in good health. Some clones in this sample may be carry-over from other donors' samples.

The CDR3 nucleotides are TGTGCCAGCAGTTTAGTGGGGGGAAAGCCCCAGCATTTT. This translates into CASSLVGGKPQHF. The chain uses TRBV27 and TRBJ1-5; the D gene is possibly TRBD1 (5 bases). Germline V gene lookup returns CDR1 MNHEY and CDR2 SMNVEV (reference sequence). This CDR3 has 13 amino acids. V was shortened by 2 bases and J by 8 bases, with 10 bases between the two germline ends.